This entry lists 17 T cell receptor beta chains sequenced from one sample in a study of early T cells in non-severe SARS-CoV-2 infection. TCRdb ran MiXCR on the 5' RACE reads and lists one entry per CDR3 protein. This sample has approximately 77,000 distinct CDR3 sequences; approximately 5% occur once, and the top ten carry less than 9.5%. The input for sequencing was whole blood, taken at baseline. The receptors were gathered from an adult who was a healthcare worker with PCR-confirmed SARS-CoV-2 infection or an uninfected control (not recorded which).

The table lists this clonotype with a few counts. Here the CDR3 DNA reads TGTGCCAGCAGGGGGGGAGCGGGATACGACGAGCAGTACTTC. Translating gives CASRGGAGYDEQYF. V usage is TRBV2 and J usage is TRBJ2-7; 7 positions match TRBD2. The CDR3 has 14 amino acids. V shed 6 bases, J shed 5 bases, and the junction held 10 bases outside the gene matches. Germline V lookup: CDR1 SNHLY, CDR2 FYNNEI.

At least ten counts were recorded for this clonotype. The chain joins TRBV29-1 to TRBJ2-1, with TRBD2 matching 14 bases. The germline CDR1 and CDR2 sequences are SQVTM and ANQGSEA. The CDR3 covers 17 residues. After removal of 4 bases from V and 0 bases from J, the junction contained 5 bases not matched to a gene. CDR3 region: CSVAGLAGVSSYNEQFF. As DNA, the CDR3 is TGCAGCGTTGCGGGACTAGCGGGGGTTAGCTCCTACAATGAGCAGTTCTTC.

This clonotype was seen at least ten times. The genes are TRBV7-7 and TRBJ1-5; D possibly corresponds to TRBD1 (6 bases). V lost 5 bases and J lost 7, with 15 bases in between. Germline V lookup: CDR1 SSHAT, CDR2 FNYEAQ (reference sequence). The length of the CDR3 is 14 residues. Here the CDR3 DNA reads TGTGCCAGCAGCAGCTGGACAGTGGGGCAGCCCCAGCATTTT. Amino acids: CASSSWTVGQPQHF.

This clonotype was observed many times. The rearrangement uses TRBV29-1 and TRBJ2-7; 11 bases are shared with TRBD1. Trimming cost V 8 bases and J 3 bases; bases outside gene matches: 6. Germline V CDR1 and CDR2: SQVTM, ANQGSEA. The CDR3 contains 13 residues. The CDR3 loop reads CSIWDRGGYEQYF. As DNA, the CDR3 is TGCAGCATCTGGGACAGGGGGGGCTACGAGCAGTACTTC.

The sample holds a few counts of this clonotype. The limits of the CDR3 on the DNA are not certain, so only TCRdb's listed CDR3 is given. This sequence joins TRBV28 and TRBJ2-7. The CDR3 is 11 amino acids long, termini counted. CDR1 is MDHEN and CDR2 is SYDVKM in the germline V gene. This chain's CDR3 is CASSSSAEQYF.

This clonotype was counted at least ten times. The chain joins TRBV7-3 to TRBJ2-1; 13 bases are a match to TRBD2. With V trimmed by 5 bases and J by 8 bases, 6 bases remained unmatched. Germline assignment: CDR1 SGHTA and CDR2 FQGTGA. The length of the CDR3 is 15 residues. In DNA, the CDR3 is TGTGCCAGCAGCCCCCGACTAGCGGGAGGTGATGAGCAGTTCTTC. This translates into CASSPRLAGGDEQFF.

This clonotype was found a few times. The V and J genes are TRBV20-1 and TRBJ2-1; TRBD2 matches 8 bases. The CDR3 extends over 16 amino acids. Germline CDR1 is DFQATT and CDR2 is SNEGSKA (reference sequence). After removal of 5 bases from V and 5 bases from J, the junction contained 14 bases not matched to a gene. Here the CDR3 DNA reads TGCAGTGCTTGGGAAGACGGGAGGGTTAACGACAATGAGCAGTTCTTC. It yields the protein CSAWEDGRVNDNEQFF.

The rearrangement joins TRBV3-1 to TRBJ2-1; D not certain. The CDR3 has 11 amino acids. V lost 1 base to trimming and J lost 10 bases, with 5 bases between them. The germline CDR1 and CDR2 sequences are LGHDT and YNNKEL (reference sequence). CDR3 DNA sequence: TGTGCCAGCAGCCAAGCTTCGGAGCAGTTCTTC. Translated: CASSQASEQFF.

The J gene is TRBJ2-3, the V gene TRBV3-1; 9 bases line up with TRBD2. CDR1 and CDR2 (germline): LGHDT, YNNKEL (reference sequence). V was pared by 5 bases and J by 0 bases, with 12 bases of the junction left unmatched. The CDR3 extends over 18 amino acids. For the CDR3, the DNA is TGTGCCAGCAGCTCTCGGAGTAGCGGGAGTGATAGCACAGATACGCAGTATTTT. It translates to CASSSRSSGSDSTDTQYF.

This clonotype was recorded at least ten times. The chain couples TRBV6-1 to TRBJ2-7; perhaps TRBD1 as D (6 bases). Trimming took off 4 bases at V and 2 bases at J, with 12 bases between the two ends. Germline V lookup: CDR1 MNHNS, CDR2 SASEGT. The CDR3 runs to 14 residues. CDR3 region: CASSVNRVAYEQYF. In nucleotides, the CDR3 is TGTGCCAGCAGTGTAAACAGGGTGGCCTACGAGCAGTACTTC.

This clonotype showed up many times. The chain joins TRBV12-3 or TRBV12-4 to TRBJ2-7; TRBD2 aligns across 11 bases. With 6 bases clipped from V and 3 bases from J, the junction kept 4 bases outside the gene matches. The CDR3 covers 14 residues. In DNA, the CDR3 is TGTGCCAGCAGCCCGGGGACTAGCGGCTACGAGCAGTACTTC. It yields the protein CASSPGTSGYEQYF.

The chain links TRBV20-1 to TRBJ2-1; D unclear. The CDR3 consists of 16 residues. Germline V gene data show CDR1 as DFQATT and CDR2 as SNEGSKA (reference sequence). V was shortened by 6 bases and J by 1 base, with 19 bases between the two germline ends. This chain's CDR3 is CSARRLSAGSYNEQFF. DNA for the CDR3: TGCAGTGCGCGAAGACTCTCAGCCGGTTCCTACAATGAGCAGTTCTTC.

This clonotype occurred a few times. The rearrangement joins TRBV5-6 to TRBJ2-7; D is perhaps TRBD1 or TRBD2 (5 bases each). CDR1 and CDR2 from the germline V gene are SGHDT and YYEEEE. This CDR3 is built from 14 residues. Trimming took off 3 bases at V and 5 bases at J, with 15 bases between the two ends. The CDR3 DNA is TGTGCCAGCAGCTCCTATGGGGGTTCCAACGAGCAGTACTTC. Its translation is CASSSYGGSNEQYF.

The chain carries TRBV12-3 or TRBV12-4 and TRBJ1-1; TRBD1 matches at 8 bases. The V and J ends lost 5 bases and 1 base, in that order; junction bases with no gene match: 3. CDR3 length: 14 residues. The CDR3 DNA reads as TGTGCCAGCAGTAGACAGGGGAAGAACACTGAAGCTTTCTTT. Its protein is CASSRQGKNTEAFF.

The chain has TRBV11-2 and TRBJ2-7; D is possibly TRBD1 (5 bases). The CDR3 is 13 amino acids. The V gene lost 3 bases and the J gene lost 3 bases, with 9 bases spanning the gap. Germline CDR1 SGHAT, CDR2 FQNNGV. This chain's CDR3 is CASSFGQGYEQYF. The CDR3 nucleotides read TGTGCCAGCAGCTTTGGTCAGGGCTACGAGCAGTACTTC.

This clonotype was counted at least ten times. The V gene is TRBV6-5, the J gene TRBJ1-5; the D is unclear. Trimming removed 0 bases at V and 5 bases at J, with 11 bases between. From germline, CDR1 is MNHEY and CDR2 SVGAGI. This CDR3 has 15 amino acids. CDR3: CASSYSGTADQPQHF. CDR3 sequence (DNA): TGTGCCAGCAGTTACTCCGGTACAGCCGATCAGCCCCAGCATTTT.

This clonotype came up many times. The CDR3 spells CASSLDRQDTIYF. For the CDR3, the DNA is TGTGCCAGCAGCCTAGACAGGCAGGACACCATATATTTT. The V and J genes are TRBV7-2 and TRBJ1-3; TRBD1 might be the D (6 bases). The CDR3 has 13 residues. The V gene's germline CDR1 is SGHTA and CDR2 FQGNSA. Trimming removed 5 bases at V and 8 bases at J, with 13 bases between.